This TCR beta chain was captured by sequencing in a study of blood T cell repertoires in COVID-19. Across the whole study: The cDNA or gDNA used as material had been derived from T cells, B-cell-depleted T cells, or PBMCs.

V gave up 1 base and J gave up 6 bases; unmatched junction bases: 2. Germline lookup yields CDR1 SEHNR and CDR2 FQNEAQ (reference sequence). The CDR3 length is 13 residues. As handled by the study authors: Cell counts per sample came from amplifying reference gene primers. The protocol was immunoSEQ multiplex PCR, while the TCRdb copy is restricted to in-frame clones and leaves out a portion. The D gene and trimming were derived from the DNA, and the V and J assignments and clone size from that table. The data hold hundreds of thousands of clones, with around 83% observed a single time. This sequence joins TRBV7-9 and TRBJ1-2; 7 bases match TRBD1. This TCR was recovered from a woman in her 50s with acute or convalescent COVID-19. Sequencing was performed on peripheral blood. CDR3 region: CASSLEGAHGYTF. The CDR3 DNA reads TGTGCCAGCAGCTTAGAGGGGGCGCATGGCTACACCTTC.